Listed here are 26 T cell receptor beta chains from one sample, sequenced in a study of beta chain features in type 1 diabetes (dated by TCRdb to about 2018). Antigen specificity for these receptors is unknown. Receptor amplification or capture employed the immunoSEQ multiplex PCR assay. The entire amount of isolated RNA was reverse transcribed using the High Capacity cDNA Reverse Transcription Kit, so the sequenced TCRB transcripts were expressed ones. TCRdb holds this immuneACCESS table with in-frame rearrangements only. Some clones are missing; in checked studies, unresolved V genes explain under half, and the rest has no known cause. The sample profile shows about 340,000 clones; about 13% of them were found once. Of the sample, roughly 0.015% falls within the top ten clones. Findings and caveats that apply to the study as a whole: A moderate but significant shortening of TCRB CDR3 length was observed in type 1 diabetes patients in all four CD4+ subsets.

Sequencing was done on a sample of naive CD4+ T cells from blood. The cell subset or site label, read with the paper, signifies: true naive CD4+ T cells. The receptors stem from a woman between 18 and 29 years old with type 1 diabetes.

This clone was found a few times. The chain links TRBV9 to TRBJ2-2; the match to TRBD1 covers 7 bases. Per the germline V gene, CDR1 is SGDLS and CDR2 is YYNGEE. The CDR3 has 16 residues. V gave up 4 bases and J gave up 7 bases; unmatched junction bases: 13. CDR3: CASSPHTGTVSGELFF. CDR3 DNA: TGTGCCAGCAGCCCACATACCGGGACAGTGAGCGGGGAGCTGTTTTTT. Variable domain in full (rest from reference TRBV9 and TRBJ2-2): DSGVTQTPKHLITATGQRVTLRCSPRSGDLSVYWYQQSLDQGLQFLIQYYNGEERAKGNILERFSAQQFPDLHSELNLSSLELGDSALYFCASSPHTGTVSGELFFGEGSRLTVL.

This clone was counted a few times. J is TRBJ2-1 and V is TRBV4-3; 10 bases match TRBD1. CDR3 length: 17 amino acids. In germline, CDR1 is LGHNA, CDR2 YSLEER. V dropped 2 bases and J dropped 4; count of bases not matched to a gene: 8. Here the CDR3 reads CASSQHPGTGVYNEQFF. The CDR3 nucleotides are TGCGCCAGCAGCCAACATCCCGGGACAGGGGTTTACAATGAGCAGTTCTTC.

The chain's CDR3 is CASSYSGTAYNEQFF. CDR3 nucleotides: TGTGCCAGCAGTTACTCCGGGACAGCTTACAATGAGCAGTTCTTC. The chain employs TRBV27 and TRBJ2-1, with 7 nucleotides matching TRBD1. This CDR3 comprises 15 residues. In germline, CDR1 is MNHEY, CDR2 SMNVEV (reference sequence). Trimming cost V 4 bases and J 4 bases; bases outside gene matches: 7.

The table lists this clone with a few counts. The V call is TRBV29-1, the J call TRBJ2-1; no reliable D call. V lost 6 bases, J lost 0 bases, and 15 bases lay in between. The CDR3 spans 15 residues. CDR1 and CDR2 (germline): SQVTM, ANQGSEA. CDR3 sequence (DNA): TGCAGCGTCCATTCTAGGTCTCCCTCCTACAATGAGCAGTTCTTC. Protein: CSVHSRSPSYNEQFF.

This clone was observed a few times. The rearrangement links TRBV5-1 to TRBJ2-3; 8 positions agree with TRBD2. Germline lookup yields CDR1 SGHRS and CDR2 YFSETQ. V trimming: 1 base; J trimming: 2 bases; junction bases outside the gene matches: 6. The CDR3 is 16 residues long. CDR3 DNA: TGCGCCAGCAGCTTGCCTAGCGGGTCCCCCACAGATACGCAGTATTTT. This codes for CASSLPSGSPTDTQYF.

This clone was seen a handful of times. CDR3 DNA: TGTGCCAGCAAAGGGACAGTTACCTCCTACGAGCAGTACGTC. As protein: CASKGTVTSYEQYV. This chain joins TRBV2 and TRBJ2-7; 7 positions agree with TRBD1. The CDR3 contains 14 residues. Germline V gives CDR1 SNHLY, CDR2 FYNNEI. Germline trimming cut 7 bases from V and 0 bases from J; bases unmatched to any gene: 6.

The CDR3 DNA sequence: TGTGCCAGCAGTCGGGACAGCCACTATGGCTACACCTTC. It translates to CASSRDSHYGYTF. This chain uses TRBV25-1 with TRBJ1-2; 7 bases map to TRBD1. After removal of 5 bases from V and 3 bases from J, the junction contained 3 bases not matched to a gene. In germline, CDR1 is MGHDK, CDR2 SYGVNS. The CDR3 extends over 13 amino acids.

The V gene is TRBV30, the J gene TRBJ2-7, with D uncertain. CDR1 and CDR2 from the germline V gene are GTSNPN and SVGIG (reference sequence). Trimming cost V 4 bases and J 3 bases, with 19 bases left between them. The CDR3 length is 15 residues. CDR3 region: CAWILRVARDYEQYF. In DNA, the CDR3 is TGTGCCTGGATACTGCGAGTAGCACGAGACTACGAGCAGTACTTC.

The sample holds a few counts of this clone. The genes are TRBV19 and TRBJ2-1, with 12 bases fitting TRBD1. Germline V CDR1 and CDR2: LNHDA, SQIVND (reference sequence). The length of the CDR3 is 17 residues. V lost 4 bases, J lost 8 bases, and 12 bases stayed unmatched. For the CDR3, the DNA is TGTGCCAGTAGTAGGCCCCCCGGGACAGGGGGCTGGTATGAGCAGTTCTTC. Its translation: CASSRPPGTGGWYEQFF.

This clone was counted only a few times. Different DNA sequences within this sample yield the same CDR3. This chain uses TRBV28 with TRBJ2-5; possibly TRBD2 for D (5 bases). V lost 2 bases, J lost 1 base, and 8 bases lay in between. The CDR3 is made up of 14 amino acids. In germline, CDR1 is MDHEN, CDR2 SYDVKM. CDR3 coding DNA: TGTGCCAGCAGTTTAAGCGGAGGCCAAGAGACCCAGTACTTC. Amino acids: CASSLSGGQETQYF.

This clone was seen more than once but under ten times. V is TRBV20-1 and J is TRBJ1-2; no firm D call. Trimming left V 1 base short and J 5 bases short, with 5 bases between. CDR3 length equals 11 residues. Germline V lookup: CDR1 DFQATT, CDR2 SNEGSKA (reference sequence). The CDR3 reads CSARVLYGYTF. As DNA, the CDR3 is TGCAGTGCTAGAGTATTATATGGCTACACCTTC.

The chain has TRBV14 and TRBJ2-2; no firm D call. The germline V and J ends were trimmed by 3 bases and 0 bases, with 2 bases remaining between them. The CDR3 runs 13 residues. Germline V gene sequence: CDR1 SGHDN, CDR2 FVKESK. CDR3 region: CASSHTNTGELFF. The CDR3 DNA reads TGTGCCAGCAGCCACACGAACACCGGGGAGCTGTTTTTT. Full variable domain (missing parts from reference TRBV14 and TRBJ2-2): EAGVTQFPSHSVIEKGQTVTLRCDPISGHDNLYWYRRVMGKEIKFLLHFVKESKQDESGMPNNRFLAERTGGTYSTLKVQPAELEDSGVYFCASSHTNTGELFFGEGSRLTVL.

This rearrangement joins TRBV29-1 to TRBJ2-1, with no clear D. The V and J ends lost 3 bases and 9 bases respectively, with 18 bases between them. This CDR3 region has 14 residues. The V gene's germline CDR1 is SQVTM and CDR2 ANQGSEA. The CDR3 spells CSVEIGPLAGEQFF. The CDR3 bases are TGCAGCGTTGAGATTGGCCCACTGGCAGGTGAGCAGTTCTTC.

The CDR3: CASSGGPPRGEQYF. The CDR3 DNA reads as TGTGCCAGCAGTGGTGGTCCGCCTAGGGGGGAGCAGTACTTC. V usage is TRBV2 and J usage is TRBJ2-7; tentatively, D is TRBD1 (6 bases). Germline lookup yields CDR1 SNHLY and CDR2 FYNNEI. V lost 4 bases, J lost 7 bases, and 17 bases lay in between. The CDR3 has 14 amino acids.

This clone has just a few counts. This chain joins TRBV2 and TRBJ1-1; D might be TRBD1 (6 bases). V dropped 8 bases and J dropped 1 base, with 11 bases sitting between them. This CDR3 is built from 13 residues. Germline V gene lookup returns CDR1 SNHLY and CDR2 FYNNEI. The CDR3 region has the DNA TGTGCCAGCCACCCGACAGGGAACACTGAAGCTTTCTTT. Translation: CASHPTGNTEAFF.

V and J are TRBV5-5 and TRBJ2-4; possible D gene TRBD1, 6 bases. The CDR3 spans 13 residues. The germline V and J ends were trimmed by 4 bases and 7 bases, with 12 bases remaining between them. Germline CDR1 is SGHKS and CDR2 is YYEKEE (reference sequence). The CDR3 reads CASSPDSWNIQYF. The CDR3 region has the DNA TGTGCCAGCAGCCCGGACAGTTGGAACATTCAGTACTTC.

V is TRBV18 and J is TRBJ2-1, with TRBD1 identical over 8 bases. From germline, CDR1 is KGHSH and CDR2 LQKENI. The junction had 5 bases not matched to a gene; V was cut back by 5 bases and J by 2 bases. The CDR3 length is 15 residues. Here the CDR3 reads CASSSDRGAYNEQFF. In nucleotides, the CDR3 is TGTGCCAGCTCATCAGACAGGGGCGCCTACAATGAGCAGTTCTTC.

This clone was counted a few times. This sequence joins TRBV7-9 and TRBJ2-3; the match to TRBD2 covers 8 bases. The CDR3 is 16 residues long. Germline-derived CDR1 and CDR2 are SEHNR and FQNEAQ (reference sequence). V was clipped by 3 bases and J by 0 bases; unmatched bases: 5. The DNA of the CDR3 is TGTGCCAGCAGCTTGCCGACGGGGGGGAGCACAGATACGCAGTATTTT. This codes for CASSLPTGGSTDTQYF.

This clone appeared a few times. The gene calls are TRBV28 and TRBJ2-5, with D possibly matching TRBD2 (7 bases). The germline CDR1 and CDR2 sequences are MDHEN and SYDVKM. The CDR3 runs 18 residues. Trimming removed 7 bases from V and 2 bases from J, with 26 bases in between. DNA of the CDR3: TGTGCCAGCACCTCATGGGGGGCAGCACTGCGGGGGCAAGAGACCCAGTACTTC. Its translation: CASTSWGAALRGQETQYF.

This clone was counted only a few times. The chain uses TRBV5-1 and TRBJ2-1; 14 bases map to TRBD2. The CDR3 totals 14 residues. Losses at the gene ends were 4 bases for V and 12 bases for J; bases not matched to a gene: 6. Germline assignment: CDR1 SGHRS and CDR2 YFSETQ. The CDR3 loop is CASSKGLAGVVQFF. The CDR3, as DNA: TGCGCCAGCAGCAAGGGACTAGCGGGAGTGGTGCAGTTCTTC.

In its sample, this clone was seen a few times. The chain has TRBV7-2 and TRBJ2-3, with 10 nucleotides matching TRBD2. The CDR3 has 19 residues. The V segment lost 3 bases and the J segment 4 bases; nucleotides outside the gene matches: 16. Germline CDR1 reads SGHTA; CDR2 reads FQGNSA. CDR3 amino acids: CASSFVLAGEGFVADTQYF. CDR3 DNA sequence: TGTGCCAGCAGCTTCGTCCTAGCGGGAGAAGGTTTTGTGGCAGATACGCAGTATTTT.

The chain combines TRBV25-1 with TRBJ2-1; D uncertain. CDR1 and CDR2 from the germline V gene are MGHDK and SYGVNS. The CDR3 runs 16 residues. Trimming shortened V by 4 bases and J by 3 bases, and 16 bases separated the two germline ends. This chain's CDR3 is CASSGRRPSSYNEQFF. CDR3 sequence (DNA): TGTGCCAGCAGTGGGCGAAGGCCGTCTAGCTACAATGAGCAGTTCTTC.

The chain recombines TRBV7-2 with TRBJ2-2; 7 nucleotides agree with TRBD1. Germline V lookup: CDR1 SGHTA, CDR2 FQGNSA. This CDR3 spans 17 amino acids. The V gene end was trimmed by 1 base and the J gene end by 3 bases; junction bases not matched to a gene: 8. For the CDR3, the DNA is TGTGCCAGCAGCTTAGTAGGAAACAGGGGTTACACCGGGGAGCTGTTTTTT. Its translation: CASSLVGNRGYTGELFF.

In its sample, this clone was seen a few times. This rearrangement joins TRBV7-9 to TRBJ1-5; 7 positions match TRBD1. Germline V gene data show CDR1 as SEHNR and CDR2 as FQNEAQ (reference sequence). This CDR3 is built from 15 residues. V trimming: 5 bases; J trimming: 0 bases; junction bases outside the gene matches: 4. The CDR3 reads CASSPGQNSNQPQHF. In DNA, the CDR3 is TGTGCCAGCAGCCCGGGACAGAATAGCAATCAGCCCCAGCATTTT. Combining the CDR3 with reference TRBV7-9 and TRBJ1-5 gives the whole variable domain DTGVSQNPRHKITKRGQNVTFRCDPISEHNRLYWYRQTLGQGPEFLTYFQNEAQLEKSRLLSDRFSAERPKGSFSTLEIQRTEQGDSAMYLCASSPGQNSNQPQHFGDGTRLSIL.

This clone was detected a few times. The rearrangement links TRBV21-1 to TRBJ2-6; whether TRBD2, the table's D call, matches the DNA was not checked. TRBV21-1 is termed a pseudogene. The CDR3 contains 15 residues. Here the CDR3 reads CASRGESSGANVLTF. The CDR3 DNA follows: TGTGCCAGCAGAGGAGAGAGCTCTGGGGCCAACGTCCTGACTTTC.

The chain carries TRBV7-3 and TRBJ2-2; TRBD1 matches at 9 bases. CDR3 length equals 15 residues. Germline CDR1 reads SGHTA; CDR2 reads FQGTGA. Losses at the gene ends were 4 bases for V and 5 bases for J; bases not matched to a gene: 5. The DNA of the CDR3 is TGTGCCAGCAGCTGGACAGGGGCGGGGACCGGGGAGCTGTTTTTT. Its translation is CASSWTGAGTGELFF.